This T cell receptor beta chain stems from a study of PD-1 blockade in classical Hodgkin lymphoma. This clone appeared a few times. Its target is unknown. CDR1 is LGHNA, CDR2 YSLEER, per germline. The CDR3 loop spans 17 amino acids. V gave up 0 bases and J gave up 0 bases, with 12 bases separating them. Time point described: cycle 4 day 1 (C4D1), after six to seven weeks of nivolumab. All patients relapsed after autologous stem cell transplantation, and brentuximab vedotin exposure varied. Study observations and caveats: CD4+ TCR diversity, unlike CD8+, rose significantly by C4D1. Newly diagnosed patients and complete responders had comparable diversity at baseline.

The repertoire was sequenced with immunoSEQ multiplex PCR; TCRdb's copy has only in-frame clones and lacks some. The profile shows more than 90,000 clones, about three quarters of them singletons. Sequences were derived from peripheral blood mononuclear cells (PBMCs), sampled before the fourth cycle of nivolumab. This receptor was identified in a human donor with classical Hodgkin lymphoma. The gene calls are TRBV4-3 and TRBJ1-5; D gene unclear. The CDR3 DNA reads TGCGCCAGCAGCCAAGATTCGGGGTATGATAGCAATCAGCCCCAGCATTTT. This encodes CASSQDSGYDSNQPQHF.